The sequence of this T cell receptor beta chain was determined in a study of T cells in Graves' hyperthyroidism and ophthalmopathy. Study as a whole: Peripheral blood was taken when the disease was first diagnosed, before any treatment began.

This clonotype was observed many times. What it recognizes is unknown. Using RNA transcripts as the source, TCR beta CDR3 regions were amplified. TCR CDR3 regions were first amplified by RT-PCR with HTBI primers. MiXCR, applied by TCRdb to the multiplex PCR reads, yields one record per CDR3 protein. The sample records about 500,000 distinct CDR3 sequences, around 16% being singletons. General observations from the study: Ophthalmopathy, as predicted by the model, came a median 6.5 months after the prediction. Most expanded thyroid clonotypes above 0.001 also appeared in blood.

Clinical symptoms, serum thyroxine and TRAb, thyroid ultrasound and orbital computed tomography together formed the diagnostic basis. This CDR3 has 15 amino acids. V was clipped by 3 bases and J by 9 bases; unmatched bases: 6. Germline V CDR1 and CDR2: SGHTA, FQGTGA. The chain recombines TRBV7-3 with TRBJ2-1; 12 nucleotides align to TRBD2. The sequence was collected from a woman aged 25 to 39 with Graves' ophthalmopathy. Material for sequencing was blood. CDR3 protein: CASSFGTSGFGEQFF. In nucleotides, the CDR3 is TGTGCCAGCAGCTTTGGGACTAGCGGGTTTGGTGAGCAGTTCTTC.